The 7 T cell receptor beta chains in this list originate from one sample, sequenced in a study of CD8 T cells in ankylosing spondylitis. Study-wide results and caveats: In ankylosing spondylitis blood, a motif of roughly eight highly homologous TCR beta variants appeared characteristic.

Their specific antigens are unknown. A single record per CDR3 protein comes from TCRdb applying MiXCR to the 5' RACE reads. Altogether roughly 670,000 distinct CDR3 sequences are present, around 19% being singletons, with the ten largest covering 19%. Sequencing was performed on blood, either unsorted or a sorted T cell fraction (not recorded which). The receptors derive from a male donor with ankylosing spondylitis.

V and J are TRBV5-6 and TRBJ2-1; no reliable D call. The V gene's germline CDR1 is SGHDT and CDR2 YYEEEE. Trimming took off 5 bases at V and 6 bases at J, with 12 bases between the two ends. CDR3 length equals 13 residues. CDR3 nucleotides: TGTGCCAGCAGGGACCTATTGGGCAATGAGCAGTTCTTC. Translating it yields CASRDLLGNEQFF. The full variable domain, its missing parts supplied by reference TRBV5-6 and TRBJ2-1, is DAGVTQSPTHLIKTRGQQVTLRCSPKSGHDTVSWYQQALGQGPQFIFQYYEEEERQRGNFPDRFSGHQFPNYSSELNVNALLLGDSALYLCASRDLLGNEQFFGPGTRLTVL.

The gene calls are TRBV20-1 and TRBJ1-2; 7 bases are a match to TRBD1. V trimming: 2 bases; J trimming: 4 bases; junction bases outside the gene matches: 7. There are 14 residues in the CDR3. CDR1 and CDR2 (germline): DFQATT, SNEGSKA (reference sequence). This CDR3 is CSARHRQGTYGYTF. The CDR3, as DNA: TGCAGTGCTAGACACCGACAGGGCACCTATGGCTACACCTTC.

This clonotype turned up a few times. This rearrangement joins TRBV7-2 to TRBJ2-7, with D possibly being TRBD2 (5 bases). This CDR3 comprises 14 residues. Germline V gene sequence: CDR1 SGHTA, CDR2 FQGNSA. The V end was cut by 4 bases, the J end by 6 bases, with 16 bases between. The CDR3 DNA follows: TGTGCCAGCAGCTCTTCCGGGTCGGCGGGCGAGCAGTACTTC. Its translation is CASSSSGSAGEQYF. Using reference TRBV7-2 and TRBJ2-7 for the parts outside the CDR3, the full variable domain is GAGVSQSPSNKVTEKGKDVELRCDPISGHTALYWYRQSLGQGLEFLIYFQGNSAPDKSGLPSDRFSAERTGGSVSTLTIQRTQQEDSAVYLCASSSSGSAGEQYFGPGTRLTVT.

This clonotype has a handful of counts. The V gene is TRBV7-6, the J gene TRBJ1-1; D call uncertain. Germline V gives CDR1 SGHVS, CDR2 FNYEAQ. V lost 5 bases and J lost 4, with 17 bases in between. This CDR3 is built from 15 residues. The DNA for the CDR3 is TGTGCCAGCAGCGCCTCGGCCTCTCCGACCACTGAAGCTTTCTTT. Translated: CASSASASPTTEAFF.

This clonotype was counted ten times or more. The V and J genes are TRBV6-2 or TRBV6-3 and TRBJ2-7; 13 bases line up with TRBD2. The junction had 5 bases not matched to a gene; V was cut back by 5 bases and J by 4 bases. This CDR3 is 15 amino acids long. Germline V lookup: CDR1 MNHEY, CDR2 SVGEGT. CDR3 sequence: CASSVLAGGPYEQYF. For the CDR3, the DNA is TGTGCCAGCAGTGTACTAGCGGGAGGGCCGTACGAGCAGTACTTC.

This clonotype was observed many times. The gene calls are TRBV12-3 or TRBV12-4 and TRBJ1-2; no clear D. Trimming left V 0 bases short and J 11 bases short, with 13 bases between. The length of the CDR3 is 13 residues. In nucleotides, the CDR3 is TGTGCCAGCAGTTTAGCCCCCGAACTGAGGTACACCTTC. Encoded protein: CASSLAPELRYTF.

The CDR3 region is CASRYYRATEAFF. DNA for the CDR3: TGTGCCAGCAGATACTATCGGGCCACTGAAGCTTTCTTT. The chain uses TRBV28 and TRBJ1-1; D gene unclear. Germline values: CDR1 MDHEN, CDR2 SYDVKM. V was shortened by 6 bases and J by 4 bases, with 12 bases between the two germline ends. The length of the CDR3 is 13 residues.